This T cell receptor beta chain was recorded in a study of T cell responses to AZD1222 COVID-19 vaccine. Study conclusions and caveats: Researchers took repertoire samples only after the peak T cell response had come. Baseline testing showed seropositivity in only six or seven AZD1222 recipients. Mostly white British, mostly female donors; authors suggested clonal diversity may be underestimated. The study found vaccine-associated CD4 TCRs spanning spike, dominant at 160-218 and 743-854.

Sequencing used immunoSEQ multiplex PCR; TCRdb keeps in-frame clones, though not all of them. The data hold approximately 160,000 clones, with approximately 94% observed a single time. This CDR3 is built from 14 residues. V lost 8 bases and J 7 bases, leaving 18 bases between the germline ends. Germline CDR1 is MNHEY and CDR2 is SVGAGI. Regarding this clone: Its antigen remains unidentified.

This sequence joins TRBV6-5 and TRBJ1-3; D perhaps matches TRBD1 (6 bases). The receptor was derived from an adult who received the AZD1222 COVID-19 vaccine. Sequencing used peripheral blood, obtained 28 days after the second AZD1222 dose. The CDR3 DNA follows: TGTGCCAGCTTACAGGGAATTCGTTGGAACACCATATATTTT. Translating gives CASLQGIRWNTIYF.